This T cell receptor (beta chain) was retrieved from a study of blood T cell repertoires in COVID-19. Study background: Italy, Spain and the United States were the sources of the convalescent and acute COVID-19 samples. PBMCs, B-cell-depleted T cells, or T cells were the source of the cDNA or gDNA that made up the material.

CDR3 size: 13 residues. The V and J ends lost 6 bases and 9 bases respectively, with 16 bases between them. Germline values: CDR1 MNHEY, CDR2 SVGAGI. Those enrolled in Seattle joined during active infection and were followed longitudinally afterward. Original processing methods: Counts of nucleated cells, estimated from reference gene primer amplification, were obtained. TCRdb keeps only in-frame clones here, not all; method: immunoSEQ multiplex PCR. That table furnishes V, J and clone size, whereas the DNA furnished D and trimming. Among some 290,000 clones, roughly 89% were seen once, and the ten largest hold approximately 12%.

The genes are TRBV6-5 and TRBJ2-3; possibly TRBD2 for D (5 bases). The sample taken for sequencing was peripheral blood. The receptor was derived from a woman under 40 with COVID-19, enrolled during active disease. The CDR3 reads CASSPLPLGTQYF. CDR3 bases: TGTGCCAGCAGCCCACTTCCACTAGGGACGCAGTATTTT.